This record looks at one T cell receptor beta chain sequence and its context. Its specific antigen is unknown. No quality values exist for individual bases; no much larger clone is one base distant. This specimen includes other DNA sequences encoding the same CDR3. The sample originates from a study of OX40 agonist ivuxolimab in advanced cancers. A note on the overall study: The costimulatory receptor OX40 (CD134) was targeted by ivuxolimab, a fully human IgG2 agonistic monoclonal antibody. Peripheral TCRbeta sequencing was intended to test whether TCR sequence diversity was altered and clonal T-cell expansion was caused by ivuxolimab. Intravenous ivuxolimab was administered to patients every 2 weeks at six dose levels: 0.01, 0.1, 0.3, 1.5, 3 and 10 mg/kg. The paper describes the monotherapy dose-escalation part (N of about 52 patients) of the phase I trial of ivuxolimab. In the dose-escalation cohort, 82.7% of patients were male, and the mean age was approximately 60 years, with a range of about 23 to 90. Patients were allowed to have had prior anti-PD-1, anti-PD-L1 or anti-CTLA-4 therapy, and less than 45% of the dose-escalation patients had previously received checkpoint inhibitors. Partial responses occurred in three dose-escalation patients: two with cutaneous melanoma and one with hepatocellular carcinoma. Among the 50 to 55 dose-escalation patients, about 20 had hepatocellular carcinoma, approximately 15 melanoma, 9 renal cell carcinoma and 9 head and neck cancer. Study-level results and caveats: Which antigens the clonally expanded peripheral T cells were specific for was not determined. In the 0.1-3.0 mg/kg groups, partial responders had among the lowest normalized peripheral clonal expansion, particularly in CD8+ T cells. On average, CD8+ T cells showed more expanded clones than CD4+ T cells after ivuxolimab. Low levels of normalized T-cell clonal expansion were also seen in some nonresponding patients. At doses of 0.1 to 3.0 mg/kg, clonal expansion of both CD4+ and CD8+ T cells in blood was seen between baseline and week 6.

Genomic DNA was extracted from sorted cells for sequencing of the TCRbeta CDR3 region. The immunoSEQ Assay was used for sequencing of TCRbeta CDR3 regions. TCRdb mirrors the immuneACCESS table, restricted to in-frame sequences. Some clones are absent from its copies; in checked studies, under half trace to an unresolved V gene, and the reason for the others is unknown. The table for this sample lists roughly 56,000 clones; 70% to 90% of them were counted only once. 4% to 6% of the sample is in the top ten clones. The trial excluded patients who had a history of autoimmune disease or were on systemic immunosuppression. Peripheral blood for TCR sequencing was drawn from every dose cohort at baseline, at cycle 4 day 1 and at cycle 7 day 1. Samples were obtained from an open-label, multicenter, first-in-human phase I dose-escalation trial of ivuxolimab. The trial enrolled adults with locally advanced or metastatic head and neck squamous cell, hepatocellular, melanoma or renal cell carcinoma. Before TCR sequencing, CD4+ T cells and CD8+ T cells from peripheral blood were sorted into separate populations.

The CDR3 runs 12 residues from the cysteine to the phenylalanine. Just CDR3 DNA is preserved here, 36 bases in frame from base 1. Taken from the germline V gene, the CDR1 and CDR2 loops are SGHRS and YFSETQ. V drops 4 bases and J drops 4 bases, leaving 6 bases in between. The receptor's source is an adult with an advanced solid tumor such as melanoma, head and neck, liver or kidney cancer. Sequencing was performed on CD4+ or CD8+ T cells sorted from blood, taken in a trial of the OX40 agonist ivuxolimab. The sequence is built from TRBV5-1 and TRBJ2-1; a confident D gene designation cannot be given. The DNA sequence is TGCGCCAGCAGCCTTGAGTACAATGAGCAGTTCTTC. This gives the protein CASSLEYNEQFF.